This T cell receptor (beta chain) comes out of a study of human T cells and chemical hapten exposure. As for the study in general: Small discrepancies in pooled library volume mainly accounted for the varying TCR yields per sample. Study-wide findings and caveats: With DPC sensitization, TCRs exceeding 1 in 1000 frequency showed no change.

Per the original data handling: Counts of TCRs in each sample centred on a median of 95,638 and extended from approximately 20,000 to 700,000. MiXCR, run by TCRdb on the RACE reads, gives a single entry per CDR3 protein. These V and J calls are TCRdb output, not the study's own analysis. This repertoire shows 210,000 or so distinct CDR3 sequences, under 30% found once; its top ten account for roughly 2.5%. Time point meaning: patch test 3, about 24 weeks after DPC sensitization. Sample treatment: therapeutic diphenylcyclopropenone sensitization with weekly scalp DPC. In this sample, this clonotype turned up a few times. No antigen is known for it. The V end lost 2 bases, the J end lost 5 bases, and 8 bases lay between the germline ends. The CDR3 loop spans 13 amino acids. Per germline, CDR1 MNHNY and CDR2 SVGAGI (reference sequence).

The specimen was whole blood, collected in connection with sensitization to the hapten diphenylcyclopropenone (DPC). The sequence was collected from a woman aged 40-49 years with alopecia areata. Some clones in this sample may be carry-over from other donors' samples. The chain carries TRBV6-6 and TRBJ2-3; D gene ambiguous. CDR3 sequence reads: CASSYAPGDTQYF. The DNA of the CDR3 is TGTGCCAGCAGTTACGCCCCGGGAGATACGCAGTATTTT.